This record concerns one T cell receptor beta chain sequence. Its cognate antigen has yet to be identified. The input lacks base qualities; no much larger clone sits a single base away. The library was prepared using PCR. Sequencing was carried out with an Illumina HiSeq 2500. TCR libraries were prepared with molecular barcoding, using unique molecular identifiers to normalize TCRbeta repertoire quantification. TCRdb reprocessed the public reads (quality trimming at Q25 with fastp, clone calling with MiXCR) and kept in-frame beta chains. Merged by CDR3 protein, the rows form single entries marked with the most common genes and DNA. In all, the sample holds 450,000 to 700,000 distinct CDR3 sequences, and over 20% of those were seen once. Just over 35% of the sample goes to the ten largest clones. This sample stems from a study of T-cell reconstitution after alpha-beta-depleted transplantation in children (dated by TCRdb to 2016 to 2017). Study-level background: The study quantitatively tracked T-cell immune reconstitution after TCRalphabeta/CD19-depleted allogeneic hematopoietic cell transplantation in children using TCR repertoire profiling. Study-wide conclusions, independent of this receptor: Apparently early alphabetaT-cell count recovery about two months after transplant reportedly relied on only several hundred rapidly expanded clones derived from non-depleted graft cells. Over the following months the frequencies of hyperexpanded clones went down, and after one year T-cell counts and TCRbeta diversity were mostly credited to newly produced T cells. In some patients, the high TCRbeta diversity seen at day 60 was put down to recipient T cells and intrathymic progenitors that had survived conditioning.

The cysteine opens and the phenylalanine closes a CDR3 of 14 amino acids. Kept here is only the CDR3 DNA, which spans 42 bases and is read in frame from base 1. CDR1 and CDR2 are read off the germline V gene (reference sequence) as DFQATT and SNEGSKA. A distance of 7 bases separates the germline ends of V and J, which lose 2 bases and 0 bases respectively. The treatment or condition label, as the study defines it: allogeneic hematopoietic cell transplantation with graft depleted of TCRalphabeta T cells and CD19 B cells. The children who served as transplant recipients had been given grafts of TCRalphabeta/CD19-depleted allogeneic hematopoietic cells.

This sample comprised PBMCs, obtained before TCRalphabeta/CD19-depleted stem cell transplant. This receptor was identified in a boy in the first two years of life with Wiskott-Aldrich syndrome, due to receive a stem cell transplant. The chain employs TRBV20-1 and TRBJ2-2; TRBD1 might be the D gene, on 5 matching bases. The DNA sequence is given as TGCAGTGCTAGACGACAGCCGAACACCGGGGAGCTGTTTTTT. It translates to CSARRQPNTGELFF.